This entry lists 31 T cell receptor beta chains sequenced from one sample in a study of blood T cell repertoires in COVID-19. Only in-frame clones appear in the TCRdb table, and some are missing; sequencing was by immunoSEQ multiplex PCR. Here the sample spans fewer than 350,000 clones, about 87% being singletons. Sequencing was done on a sample of PBMCs or T cells enriched from blood (not recorded which). The origin of the receptors is a woman between 25 and 40 years old with acute COVID-19.

The rearrangement joins TRBV6-5 to TRBJ2-5, with 12 bases that match TRBD1. The CDR3 spans 15 residues. The germline V gene encodes CDR1 MNHEY and CDR2 SVGAGI. V dropped 2 bases and J dropped 5; count of bases not matched to a gene: 3. Here the CDR3 DNA reads TGTGCCAGCAGTTACGGGGACAGGGGGCGGGAGACCCAGTACTTC. It specifies CASSYGDRGRETQYF.

The rearrangement links TRBV28 to TRBJ1-2; 7 bases map to TRBD1. The CDR3 covers 13 residues. J gave up 4 bases and V 5 bases, and 4 bases lay outside the gene matches. The V gene's germline CDR1 is MDHEN and CDR2 SYDVKM. CDR3 nucleotides: TGTGCCAGCAGTACGGGACAGTCCTATGGCTACACCTTC. It codes for CASSTGQSYGYTF.

The genes are TRBV4-1 and TRBJ2-1; 13 nucleotides align to TRBD2. Germline V CDR1 and CDR2: MGHRA, YSYEKL. The CDR3 sequence is 16 residues long. The V segment lost 8 bases and the J segment 4 bases; nucleotides outside the gene matches: 8. CDR3 sequence (DNA): TGCGCCAGCCGGGCTGGGACTAGCGGGAAGTACAATGAGCAGTTCTTC. This gives the protein CASRAGTSGKYNEQFF.

The gene calls are TRBV6-5 and TRBJ2-7; no definite D call. V was clipped by 2 bases and J by 2 bases, with 10 bases between them. The CDR3 is 14 residues long. The germline V gene encodes CDR1 MNHEY and CDR2 SVGAGI. In DNA, the CDR3 is TGTGCCAGCAGTTACGCGGCAGCTCCCTACGAGCAGTACTTC. Its translation: CASSYAAAPYEQYF.

Only one count was recorded for this clone. The chain employs TRBV6-2 or TRBV6-3 and TRBJ2-3; 10 nucleotides line up with TRBD2. J was trimmed by 2 bases and V by 6 bases; bases with no gene match: 8. CDR3 size: 16 residues. Germline loops: CDR1 MNHEY, CDR2 SVGEGT. CDR3: CASSEPLAGYTDTQYF. The DNA of the CDR3 is TGTGCCAGCAGCGAGCCACTAGCGGGGTACACAGATACGCAGTATTTT.

V is TRBV7-8 and J is TRBJ2-7; D gene uncertain. The CDR3 spans 14 residues. The germline V and J ends were trimmed by 2 bases and 9 bases, with 17 bases remaining between them. Per the germline V gene, CDR1 is SGHVS and CDR2 is FQNEAQ. For the CDR3, the DNA is TGTGCCAGCAGCTTAATCGTGAGCTCTTTTGCGCAGTACTTC. Its protein product is CASSLIVSSFAQYF.

The chain carries TRBV6-2 or TRBV6-3 and TRBJ2-2, with D possibly matching TRBD2 (6 bases). CDR1 and CDR2 from the germline V gene are MNHEY and SVGEGT. The V end lost 2 bases, the J end lost 3 bases, and 19 bases lay between the germline ends. The CDR3 has 18 residues. This CDR3 reads CASSYAPGWGEYTGELFF. The CDR3 DNA follows: TGTGCCAGCAGTTACGCTCCTGGGTGGGGGGAATACACCGGGGAGCTGTTTTTT.

This clone is a singleton in its sample. The V gene is TRBV29-1, the J gene TRBJ2-3; D call uncertain. Germline V gene data show CDR1 as SQVTM and CDR2 as ANQGSEA. Trimming took 7 bases from V and 0 from J, leaving 11 bases between them. This CDR3 has 13 amino acids. CDR3 residues: CSAQYTSTDTQYF. The CDR3 nucleotides read TGCAGCGCCCAATATACTAGCACAGATACGCAGTATTTT.

This clone occurred a few times. The CDR3 is CASSLGTVSYEQYF. CDR3 DNA: TGCGCCAGCAGCTTGGGGACAGTCTCCTACGAGCAGTACTTC. The chain recombines TRBV5-1 with TRBJ2-7; perhaps TRBD1 as D (6 bases). CDR1 and CDR2 from the germline V gene are SGHRS and YFSETQ. The CDR3 contains 14 residues. Trimming cost V 0 bases and J 0 bases, with 7 bases left between them.

The gene calls are TRBV29-1 and TRBJ1-1; D is unclear. With 3 bases removed from V and 3 bases from J, the gap between germline ends came to 11 bases. The germline V gene encodes CDR1 SQVTM and CDR2 ANQGSEA. CDR3 length: 13 residues. CDR3 loop: CSVERLGDTEAFF. CDR3 DNA sequence: TGCAGCGTTGAGAGGCTCGGGGACACTGAAGCTTTCTTT.

The chain recombines TRBV18 with TRBJ1-2; 7 nucleotides agree with TRBD1. Germline trimming cut 3 bases from V and 6 bases from J; bases unmatched to any gene: 7. CDR3 length: 14 residues. From germline, CDR1 is KGHSH and CDR2 LQKENI. CDR3 bases: TGTGCCAGCTCACCTCTCGGTCAGGGGGATGGCTACACCTTC. This gives the protein CASSPLGQGDGYTF.

The chain carries TRBV29-1 and TRBJ2-1, with 7 bases aligning to TRBD2. Germline-derived CDR1 and CDR2 are SQVTM and ANQGSEA. V lost 3 bases, J lost 3 bases, and 5 bases stayed unmatched. This CDR3 has 14 residues. Written as DNA, the CDR3 is TGCAGCGTTGAGCCCCCGGGAGGCTACAATGAGCAGTTCTTC. This codes for CSVEPPGGYNEQFF.

The chain joins TRBV5-1 to TRBJ1-1, with D unclear. Germline values: CDR1 SGHRS, CDR2 YFSETQ. V shed 0 bases and J shed 7 bases, with 10 bases lying between them. The CDR3 is 13 residues long. The CDR3 sequence is CASSLGGVNEAFF. The DNA of the CDR3 is TGCGCCAGCAGCTTGGGAGGCGTCAATGAAGCTTTCTTT.

J is TRBJ2-2 and V is TRBV7-9, with 7 nucleotides matching TRBD1. The V and J ends lost 0 bases and 2 bases, in that order; junction bases with no gene match: 3. The CDR3 contains 16 residues. Germline CDR1 and CDR2: SEHNR and FQNEAQ (reference sequence). The CDR3 DNA sequence: TGTGCCAGCAGCTTAGCGTGGGACAGTAACACCGGGGAGCTGTTTTTT. Its protein product is CASSLAWDSNTGELFF.

In nucleotides, the CDR3 is TGTGCCAGCATCTCGGGACAGGGCACAGATACGCAGTATTTT. Translation: CASISGQGTDTQYF. V usage is TRBV28 and J usage is TRBJ2-3; 8 bases are a match to TRBD1. The germline CDR1 and CDR2 sequences are MDHEN and SYDVKM. The CDR3 spans 14 residues. J was trimmed by 1 base and V by 7 bases; bases with no gene match: 4.

This chain connects TRBV6-5 to TRBJ1-3; tentative D call: TRBD1 (6 bases). Between the trimmed V and J ends, which lost 0 bases and 2 bases, there was a span of 11 bases. Per germline, CDR1 MNHEY and CDR2 SVGAGI. This CDR3 comprises 16 residues. In DNA form, the CDR3 reads TGTGCCAGCAGTTACTCGGGGGGGGCAGCTGGAAACACCATATATTTT. It encodes CASSYSGGAAGNTIYF.

V and J are TRBV18 and TRBJ2-1, with no clear D. This CDR3 region has 11 residues. Germline V gene sequence: CDR1 KGHSH, CDR2 LQKENI. Trimming left V 8 bases short and J 5 bases short, with 7 bases between. CDR3 in amino acids: CASQGDNEQFF. CDR3 coding DNA: TGTGCCAGCCAAGGAGACAATGAGCAGTTCTTC.

This clone was counted a single time. The chain links TRBV25-1 to TRBJ2-1; 9 bases fit TRBD2. Germline V lookup: CDR1 MGHDK, CDR2 SYGVNS. This CDR3 region has 15 residues. Trimming took 1 base from V and 8 from J; bases not matched to a gene: 6. The CDR3 reads CASSELPAGGHEQFF. CDR3 nucleotide sequence: TGTGCCAGCAGTGAATTACCAGCGGGAGGCCATGAGCAGTTCTTC.

This chain uses TRBV3-1 (or the pseudogene TRBV3-2) with TRBJ1-2, with 9 positions matching TRBD1. Germline V gives CDR1 LGHDT, CDR2 YNNKEL (reference sequence). The CDR3 length is 18 residues. Trimming cost V 2 bases and J 4 bases; bases outside gene matches: 14. CDR3 amino acids: CASSQYPPQGAAGYGYTF. The CDR3 DNA reads as TGTGCCAGCAGCCAATATCCCCCACAGGGGGCTGCTGGCTATGGCTACACCTTC.

The chain joins TRBV7-2 to TRBJ1-5; 9 bases fit TRBD1. V lost 2 bases and J lost 4; bases outside the gene matches: 6. This CDR3 has 16 amino acids. Looked up from germline, CDR1 is SGHTA and CDR2 is FQGNSA. The CDR3 bases are TGTGCCAGCAGCTTAATGGGACAGGGAAGTAATCAGCCCCAGCATTTT. Translated: CASSLMGQGSNQPQHF.

This chain links TRBV29-1 with TRBJ2-3; D gene uncertain. CDR1 is SQVTM, CDR2 ANQGSEA, per germline. This CDR3 has 13 residues. The V gene lost 4 bases and the J gene lost 0 bases, with 8 bases spanning the gap. In DNA, the CDR3 is TGCAGCGTTGTAACCACTAGCACAGATACGCAGTATTTT. It yields the protein CSVVTTSTDTQYF.

The CDR3 sequence is CASSFIDRVHEQYF. CDR3 coding DNA: TGTGCCAGCAGCTTTATAGACAGGGTGCACGAGCAGTACTTC. The chain is built from TRBV5-8 and TRBJ2-7; 7 nucleotides agree with TRBD1. This CDR3 has 14 residues. Germline values: CDR1 SGHTS, CDR2 YDEGEE. The V gene end was trimmed by 2 bases and the J gene end by 5 bases; junction bases not matched to a gene: 7.

The V gene is TRBV5-4, the J gene TRBJ1-2, with TRBD1 identical over 7 bases. Germline lookup yields CDR1 SGHNT and CDR2 YYREEE (reference sequence). Trimming at V came to 6 bases and at J to 4 bases, leaving 9 bases not matched to a gene. The CDR3 has 14 amino acids. The CDR3 is CASKRQGEAYGYTF. CDR3 coding DNA: TGTGCCAGCAAACGGCAGGGGGAGGCCTATGGCTACACCTTC. Full variable domain (rest looked up from reference TRBV5-4 and TRBJ1-2): ETGVTQSPTHLIKTRGQQVTLRCSSQSGHNTVSWYQQALGQGPQFIFQYYREEENGRGNFPPRFSGLQFPNYSSELNVNALELDDSALYLCASKRQGEAYGYTFGSGTRLTVV.

The chain links TRBV19 to TRBJ1-5; no definite D call. This CDR3 region has 15 residues. Germline loops: CDR1 LNHDA, CDR2 SQIVND (reference sequence). Between the trimmed V and J ends, which lost 0 bases and 5 bases, there was a span of 11 bases. DNA of the CDR3: TGTGCCAGTAGTATAGATCCGAGGGAACATCAGCCCCAGCATTTT. It yields the protein CASSIDPREHQPQHF.

The chain links TRBV9 to TRBJ2-1; 12 bases match TRBD2. The length of the CDR3 is 15 residues. Germline lookup yields CDR1 SGDLS and CDR2 YYNGEE. V lost 4 bases, J lost 3 bases, and 2 bases stayed unmatched. In DNA form, the CDR3 reads TGTGCCAGCAGCACGACTAGCGGGGGCTACAATGAGCAGTTCTTC. It yields the protein CASSTTSGGYNEQFF.

Here the CDR3 DNA reads TGTGCCTGGAGTGTGTCTTCTTCCGGGGAGCTGTTTTTT. It codes for CAWSVSSSGELFF. The rearrangement joins TRBV30 to TRBJ2-2; D is unresolved. The germline V gene encodes CDR1 GTSNPN and CDR2 SVGIG (reference sequence). The CDR3 spans 13 residues. Trimming left V 0 bases short and J 6 bases short, with 8 bases between.

The chain has TRBV9 and TRBJ1-5; 7 nucleotides agree with TRBD1. Germline V gene data show CDR1 as SGDLS and CDR2 as YYNGEE. This CDR3 comprises 15 residues. The V and J ends lost 3 bases and 3 bases, in that order; junction bases with no gene match: 6. CDR3 coding DNA: TGTGCCAGCAGCGAGAGGGGACAGCCCAATCAGCCCCAGCATTTT. It is translated as CASSERGQPNQPQHF.

V usage is TRBV13 and J usage is TRBJ2-7; a possible D gene is TRBD1 (5 bases). Germline V gene sequence: CDR1 PRHDT, CDR2 FYEKMQ (reference sequence). There are 14 residues in the CDR3. Trimming took 6 bases from V and 3 from J, leaving 15 bases between them. CDR3 DNA: TGTGCCAGCAGTTCGTGGGGCGCGAACTACGAGCAGTACTTC. Its protein is CASSSWGANYEQYF.

The chain is built from TRBV12-3 or TRBV12-4 and TRBJ2-7; D is undetermined. There are 11 residues in the CDR3. Trimming took 6 bases from V and 6 from J, leaving 9 bases between them. The CDR3 DNA follows: TGTGCCAGCAGCGAACTTGGCGAGCAGTACTTC. Protein product: CASSELGEQYF.

This clone was detected only once. This chain joins TRBV18 and TRBJ2-7, with TRBD2 matching 8 bases. The length of the CDR3 is 14 residues. V gave up 2 bases and J gave up 3 bases; unmatched junction bases: 3. Germline loops: CDR1 KGHSH, CDR2 LQKENI. CDR3 bases: TGTGCCAGCTCACCAACGGCGGGGGGCTACGAGCAGTACTTC. Translating gives CASSPTAGGYEQYF.

The chain has TRBV10-1 and TRBJ2-2, with D tentatively TRBD2 (6 bases). V lost 4 bases and J lost 5, with 11 bases in between. Looked up from germline, CDR1 is WNHNN and CDR2 is SYGVQD (reference sequence). The CDR3 extends over 14 amino acids. The CDR3 nucleotides are TGCGCCAGCAGTGGCCGACTAGTGACCGGGGAGCTGTTTTTT. It specifies CASSGRLVTGELFF.